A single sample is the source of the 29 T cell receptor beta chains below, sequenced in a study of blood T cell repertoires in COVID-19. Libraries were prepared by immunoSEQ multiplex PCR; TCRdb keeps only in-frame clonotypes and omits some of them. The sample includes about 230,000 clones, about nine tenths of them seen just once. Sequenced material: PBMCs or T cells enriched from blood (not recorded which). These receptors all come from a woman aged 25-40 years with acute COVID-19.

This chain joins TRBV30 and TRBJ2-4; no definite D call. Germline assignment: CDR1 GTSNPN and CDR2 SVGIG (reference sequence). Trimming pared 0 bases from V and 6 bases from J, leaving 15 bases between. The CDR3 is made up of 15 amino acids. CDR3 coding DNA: TGTGCCTGGAGTGTTCCCAGCGTAATCGGAAACATTCAGTACTTC. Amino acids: CAWSVPSVIGNIQYF.

CDR3 in amino acids: CASSLALGAGGTQYF. The CDR3 DNA follows: TGTGCCAGCAGCTTAGCTCTCGGGGCGGGGGGGACCCAGTACTTC. V and J are TRBV11-2 and TRBJ2-5, with 8 bases identical to TRBD2. J gave up 7 bases and V 1 base, and 8 bases lay outside the gene matches. CDR1 and CDR2 (germline): SGHAT, FQNNGV. This CDR3 contains 15 residues.

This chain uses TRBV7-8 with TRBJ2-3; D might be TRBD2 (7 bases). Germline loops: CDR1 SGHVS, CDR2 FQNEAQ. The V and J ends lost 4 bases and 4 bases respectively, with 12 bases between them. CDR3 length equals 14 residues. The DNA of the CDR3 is TGTGCCAGCAGCTGGGGGGGCGACCCAGATACGCAGTATTTT. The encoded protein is CASSWGGDPDTQYF.

The CDR3 reads CASSHTDRAAAFF. The CDR3 DNA reads TGTGCCAGCAGCCACACCGACAGGGCGGCCGCTTTCTTT. The V call is TRBV12-3 or TRBV12-4, the J call TRBJ1-1; 7 nucleotides match TRBD1. V shed 6 bases and J 11 bases; nucleotides not matched to a gene: 12. This CDR3 region has 13 residues.

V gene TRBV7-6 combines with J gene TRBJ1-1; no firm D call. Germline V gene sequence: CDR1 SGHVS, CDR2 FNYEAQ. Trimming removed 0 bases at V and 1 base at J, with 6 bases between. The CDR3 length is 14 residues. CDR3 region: CASSLARRNTEAFF. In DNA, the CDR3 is TGTGCCAGCAGCTTAGCTCGGAGGAACACTGAAGCTTTCTTT.

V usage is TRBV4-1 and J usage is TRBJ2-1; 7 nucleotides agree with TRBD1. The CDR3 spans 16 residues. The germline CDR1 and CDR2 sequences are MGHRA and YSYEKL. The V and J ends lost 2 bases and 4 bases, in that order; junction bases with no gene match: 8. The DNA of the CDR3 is TGCGCCAGCAGCCAACCCGCCAGGGGGAGTTACAATGAGCAGTTCTTC. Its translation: CASSQPARGSYNEQFF.

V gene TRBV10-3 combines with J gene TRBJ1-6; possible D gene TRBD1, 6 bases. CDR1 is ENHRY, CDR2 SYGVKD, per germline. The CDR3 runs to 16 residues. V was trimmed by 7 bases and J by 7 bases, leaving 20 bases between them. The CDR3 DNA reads TGTGCCATCACCGAGAATAAGGACAGCCAAAATTCACCCCTCCACTTT. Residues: CAITENKDSQNSPLHF.

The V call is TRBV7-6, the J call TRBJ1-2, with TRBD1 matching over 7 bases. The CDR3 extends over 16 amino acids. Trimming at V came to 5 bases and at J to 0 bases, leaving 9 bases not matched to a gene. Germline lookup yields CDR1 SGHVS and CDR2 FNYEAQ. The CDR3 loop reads CASSPGQLTPNYGYTF. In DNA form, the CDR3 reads TGTGCCAGCAGCCCGGGACAGCTCACTCCTAACTATGGCTACACCTTC.

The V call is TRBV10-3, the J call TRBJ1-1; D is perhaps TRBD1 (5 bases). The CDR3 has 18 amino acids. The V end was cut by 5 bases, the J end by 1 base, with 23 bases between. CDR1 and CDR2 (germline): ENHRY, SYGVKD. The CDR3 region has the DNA TGTGCCATCAGTAGGGTCCAGGGTGTGAGGTCAGGGAACACTGAAGCTTTCTTT. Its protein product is CAISRVQGVRSGNTEAFF.

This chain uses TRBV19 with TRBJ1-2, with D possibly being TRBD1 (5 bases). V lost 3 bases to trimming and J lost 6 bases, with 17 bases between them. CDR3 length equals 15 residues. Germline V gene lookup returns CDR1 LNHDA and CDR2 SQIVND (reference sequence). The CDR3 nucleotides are TGTGCCAGTAGTATCATACGTGCAGGGTTTGATGGCTACACCTTC. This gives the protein CASSIIRAGFDGYTF.

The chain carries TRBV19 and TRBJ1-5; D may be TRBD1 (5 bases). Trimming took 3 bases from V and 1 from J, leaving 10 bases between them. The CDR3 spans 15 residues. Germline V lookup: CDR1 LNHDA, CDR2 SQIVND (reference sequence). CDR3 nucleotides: TGTGCCAGTAGTATGGGCAGGGCAAGCAATCAGCCCCAGCATTTT. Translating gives CASSMGRASNQPQHF.

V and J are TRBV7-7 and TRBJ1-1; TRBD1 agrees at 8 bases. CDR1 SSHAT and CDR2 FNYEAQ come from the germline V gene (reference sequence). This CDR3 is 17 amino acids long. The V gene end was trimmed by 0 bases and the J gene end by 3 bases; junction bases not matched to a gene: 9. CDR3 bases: TGTGCCAGCAGCTTAGCGGAGAGACACAGGGGGGACACTGAAGCTTTCTTT. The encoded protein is CASSLAERHRGDTEAFF.

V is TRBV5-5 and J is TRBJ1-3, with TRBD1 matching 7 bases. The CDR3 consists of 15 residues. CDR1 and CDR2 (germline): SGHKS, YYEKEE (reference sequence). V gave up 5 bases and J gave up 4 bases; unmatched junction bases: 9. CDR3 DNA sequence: TGTGCCAGCAGTTGGAGGACAGGACAAGGAAACACCATATATTTT. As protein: CASSWRTGQGNTIYF.

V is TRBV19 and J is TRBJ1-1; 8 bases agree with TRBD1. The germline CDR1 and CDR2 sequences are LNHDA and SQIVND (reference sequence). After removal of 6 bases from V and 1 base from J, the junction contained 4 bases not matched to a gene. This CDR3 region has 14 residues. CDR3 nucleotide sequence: TGTGCCAGTAGAGGGGACAGGCCGAACACTGAAGCTTTCTTT. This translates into CASRGDRPNTEAFF. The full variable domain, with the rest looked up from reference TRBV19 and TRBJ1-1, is DGGITQSPKYLFRKEGQNVTLSCEQNLNHDAMYWYRQDPGQGLRLIYYSQIVNDFQKGDIAEGYSVSREKKESFPLTVTSAQKNPTAFYLCASRGDRPNTEAFFGQGTRLTVV.

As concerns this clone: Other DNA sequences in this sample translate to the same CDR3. DNA of the CDR3: TGTGCCAGCAGCGTAAGGCAGGGTGGCACCGGGGAGCTGTTTTTT. Amino acids: CASSVRQGGTGELFF. V is TRBV9 and J is TRBJ2-2; maybe TRBD1 (5 bases). The germline V and J ends were trimmed by 1 base and 4 bases, with 11 bases remaining between them. Germline CDR1 SGDLS, CDR2 YYNGEE. The CDR3 extends over 15 amino acids.

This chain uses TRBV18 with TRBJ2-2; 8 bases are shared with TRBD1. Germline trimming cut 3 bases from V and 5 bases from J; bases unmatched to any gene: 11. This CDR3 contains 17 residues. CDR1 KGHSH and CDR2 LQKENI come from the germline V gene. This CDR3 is CASSPSRNRGRTGELFF. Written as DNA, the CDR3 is TGTGCCAGCTCACCTTCACGGAACAGGGGGAGAACCGGGGAGCTGTTTTTT.

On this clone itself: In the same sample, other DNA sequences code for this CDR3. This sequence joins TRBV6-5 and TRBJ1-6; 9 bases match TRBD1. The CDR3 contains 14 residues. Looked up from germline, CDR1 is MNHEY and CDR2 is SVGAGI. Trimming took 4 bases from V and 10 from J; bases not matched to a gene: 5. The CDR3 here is CASSSRDRASPLHF. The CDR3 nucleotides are TGTGCCAGCAGTTCCCGGGACAGGGCCTCACCCCTCCACTTT.

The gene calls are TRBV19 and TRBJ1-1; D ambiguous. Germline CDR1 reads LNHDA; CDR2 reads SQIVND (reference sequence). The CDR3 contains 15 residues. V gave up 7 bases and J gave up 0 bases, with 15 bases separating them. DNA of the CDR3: TGTGCCAGTATTAACAGTGGTATTTTGAACACTGAAGCTTTCTTT. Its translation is CASINSGILNTEAFF. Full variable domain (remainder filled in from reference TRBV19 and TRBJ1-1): DGGITQSPKYLFRKEGQNVTLSCEQNLNHDAMYWYRQDPGQGLRLIYYSQIVNDFQKGDIAEGYSVSREKKESFPLTVTSAQKNPTAFYLCASINSGILNTEAFFGQGTRLTVV.

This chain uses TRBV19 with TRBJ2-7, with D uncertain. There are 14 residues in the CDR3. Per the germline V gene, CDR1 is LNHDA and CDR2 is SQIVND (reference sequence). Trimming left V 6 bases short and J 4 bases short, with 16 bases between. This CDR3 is CASRKPGGSYEQYF. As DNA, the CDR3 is TGTGCCAGTAGAAAACCGGGTGGGTCGTACGAGCAGTACTTC.

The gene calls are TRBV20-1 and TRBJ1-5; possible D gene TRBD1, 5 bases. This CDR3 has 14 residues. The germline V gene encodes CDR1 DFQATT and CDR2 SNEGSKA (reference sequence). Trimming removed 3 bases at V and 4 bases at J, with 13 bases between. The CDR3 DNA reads TGCAGTGCTAGTTTAGGGGTAGGGAATCAGCCCCAGCATTTT. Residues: CSASLGVGNQPQHF.

The CDR3 region is CASSFPLTGEYEQYF. The CDR3 bases are TGTGCCAGCAGTTTCCCGTTGACAGGGGAGTACGAGCAGTACTTC. The genes are TRBV2 and TRBJ2-7; 8 bases are a match to TRBD1. V lost 5 bases to trimming and J lost 4 bases; unmatched junction nucleotides: 10. This CDR3 has 15 amino acids. CDR1 is SNHLY and CDR2 is FYNNEI in the germline V gene.

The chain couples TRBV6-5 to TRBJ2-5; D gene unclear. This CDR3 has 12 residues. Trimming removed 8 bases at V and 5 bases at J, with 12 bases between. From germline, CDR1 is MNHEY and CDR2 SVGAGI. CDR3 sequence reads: CASAPKEETQYF. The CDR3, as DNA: TGTGCCAGCGCCCCAAAAGAGGAGACCCAGTACTTC.

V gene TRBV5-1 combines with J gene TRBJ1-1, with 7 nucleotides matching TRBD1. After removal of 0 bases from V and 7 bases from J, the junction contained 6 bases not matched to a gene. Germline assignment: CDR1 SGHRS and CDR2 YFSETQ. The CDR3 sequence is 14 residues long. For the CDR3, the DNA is TGCGCCAGCAGCTTGGTCGGGACAGAACATGAAGCTTTCTTT. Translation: CASSLVGTEHEAFF.

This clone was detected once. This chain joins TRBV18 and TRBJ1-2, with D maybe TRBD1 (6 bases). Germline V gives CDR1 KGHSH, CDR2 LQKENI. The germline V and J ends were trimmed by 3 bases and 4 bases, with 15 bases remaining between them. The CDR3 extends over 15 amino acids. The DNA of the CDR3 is TGTGCCAGCTCACCGACCGGACAGTCAATCTATGGCTACACCTTC. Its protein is CASSPTGQSIYGYTF.

The CDR3 is CASSVVSGGASGANVLTF. The CDR3, as DNA: TGTGCCAGCAGCGTGGTTAGCGGGGGGGCTTCTGGGGCCAACGTCCTGACTTTC. This sequence joins TRBV9 and TRBJ2-6; 11 bases line up with TRBD2. V shed 2 bases and J 1 base; nucleotides not matched to a gene: 5. Per the germline V gene, CDR1 is SGDLS and CDR2 is YYNGEE. The CDR3 extends over 18 amino acids.

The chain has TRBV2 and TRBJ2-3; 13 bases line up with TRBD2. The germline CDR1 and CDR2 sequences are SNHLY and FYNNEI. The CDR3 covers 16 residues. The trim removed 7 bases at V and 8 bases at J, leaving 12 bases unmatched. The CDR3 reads CASTPDTSGGEGTQYF. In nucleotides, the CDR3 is TGTGCCAGCACCCCAGATACTAGCGGGGGGGAGGGTACGCAGTATTTT.

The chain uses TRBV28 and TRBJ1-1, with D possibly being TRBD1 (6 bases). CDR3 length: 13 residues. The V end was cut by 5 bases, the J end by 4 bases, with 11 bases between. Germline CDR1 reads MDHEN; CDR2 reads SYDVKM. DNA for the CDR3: TGTGCCAGCAGTCGGACAGATGGCACTGAAGCTTTCTTT. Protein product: CASSRTDGTEAFF.

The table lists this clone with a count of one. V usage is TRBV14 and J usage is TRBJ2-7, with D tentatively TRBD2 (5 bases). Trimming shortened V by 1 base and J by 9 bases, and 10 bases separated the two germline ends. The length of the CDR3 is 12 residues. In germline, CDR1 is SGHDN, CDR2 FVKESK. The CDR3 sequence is CASSQAGLGQYF. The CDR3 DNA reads TGTGCCAGCAGCCAAGCCGGACTCGGGCAGTACTTC.

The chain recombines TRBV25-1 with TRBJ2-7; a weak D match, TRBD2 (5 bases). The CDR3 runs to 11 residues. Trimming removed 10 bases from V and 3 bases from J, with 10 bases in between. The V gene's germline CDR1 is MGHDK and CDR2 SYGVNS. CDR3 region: CATEGIYEQYF. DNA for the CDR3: TGTGCCACAGAGGGTATCTACGAGCAGTACTTC.